This TCR beta chain was sequenced during a study of blood T cell repertoires in COVID-19 (dated by TCRdb to 2018 to 2021). In terms of the full investigation: Collaborator samples came from the United States, Italy and Spain and covered acute and convalescent phases of COVID-19. The prospective study material was composed of cDNA or gDNA derived from T cells, B-cell-depleted T cells, or PBMCs. Deeply sampled blood TCRbeta repertoires from subjects exposed to, actively infected with, or recovered from COVID-19 were included in the dataset. The repertoires were made available in a free public database intended to serve as a resource for research on the immune response to SARS-CoV-2. Samples came from the ongoing ImmuneRACE study (first 160 participants) plus 1,254 subjects from 6 global collaborators. The sample metadata nearly always contained a de-identified subject ID, COVID-19 status, age in years and sex. Where HLA class I and class II types were available, the types were taken from metadata supplied by the sample provider, not from assay-based typing.

As concerns this clone: Its specific antigen is unknown. No per-base quality is available; no much larger clone lies one base away.

Overall study outcomes, separate from this receptor: The amount of clinical and demographic metadata varied by source and participant and was provided uncurated.

Samples from volunteer blood donors who had recovered from COVID-19 were contributed by a second Seattle source. Collaborating institutions collected whole blood in K2EDTA tubes following their own protocols. For TCRbeta analysis, collaborators shipped samples as frozen whole blood, isolated PBMCs, or DNA extracted from either of those sample types. V drops 5 bases and J drops 0 bases, leaving 10 bases in between. CDR1 SEHNR and CDR2 FQNEAQ are derived from the germline V gene (reference sequence). CDR3 length: 14 amino acids, cysteine to phenylalanine. Only the CDR3 part of the read is kept: 42 bases, read in frame from the first base. TCRbeta CDR3 regions were amplified from genomic DNA by means of the immunoSEQ Assay, a bias-controlled multiplex PCR. The published analysis was carried out like this. The number of nucleated cells in each sample was estimated from the amplification of reference gene primers within the assay. Sequence reads were collapsed and filtered to measure the absolute abundance of every unique TCRbeta CDR3 rearrangement. For each sample, productive Simpson clonality was calculated as the square root of Simpson's diversity index over productive rearrangements. This immuneACCESS table, as held by TCRdb, lists in-frame sequences with V and J called but not all clones. Of the missing ones, under half trace to an unresolved V gene in checked studies; the others have no known cause. The V and J calls and clone size are taken from that table; D and trimming were inferred from the DNA. Recorded for this sample are fewer than 150,000 clones; 86% of them occurred a single time. Of the sample, approximately 16% is held by the ten largest clones.

The sequence joins TRBV7-9 to TRBJ1-2; TRBD1 might be the D gene, on 5 matching bases. The clonotype originates from a woman between 50 and 59 years old who had recovered from COVID-19. Sequencing was done on a sample of peripheral blood. The CDR3 amino acid sequence is: CASSPRGANYGYTF. The nucleotides read TGTGCCAGCAGCCCACGGGGGGCTAACTATGGCTACACCTTC.